This T cell receptor (beta chain) was identified in a study of TIL therapy for anti-PD-1-resistant metastatic lung cancer. On this clone itself: The antigen is unknown. The sample contains more than one DNA sequence encoding this CDR3.

The libraries were made with immunoSEQ v3. Here immunoSEQ multiplex PCR was the method, and the copy in TCRdb shows in-frame clones only, minus some. This sample carries approximately 95,000 clones, under 70% of them seen once, and the ten largest clones take 9.5% to 12%. Time point reported: pre-treatment sample, taken before nivolumab and TIL therapy. Most excised metastases sampled were pleural nodules or supraclavicular lymph nodes. Tumors were harvested before any PD-1/PD-L1 blockade. Findings of the study overall: Compared with baseline intratumoral T cells, expanded TIL cultures were more clonal and less diverse (about 6% vs 30%).

V shed 0 bases and J shed 3 bases, with 9 bases lying between them. Germline lookup yields CDR1 LGHNA and CDR2 YNFKEQ. This CDR3 has 14 amino acids. The sequence was collected from a person between 25 and 79 years old with non-small cell lung cancer. The sample consisted of tumor tissue, taken at baseline. The gene calls are TRBV4-2 and TRBJ2-7; weak D call: TRBD2 (6 bases). Here the CDR3 reads CASSQERLDYEQYF. Here the CDR3 DNA reads TGTGCCAGCAGCCAAGAAAGACTAGACTACGAGCAGTACTTC.